Shown below are 16 T cell receptor beta chains from a single sample sequenced in a study of blood T cells in healthy people across ages. Sample-barcoded 5' priming and a J-beta primer mix drove a second PCR of roughly 7 to 11 cycles. TCRdb reprocessed the 5' RACE reads with MiXCR, giving one entry per CDR3 protein. The sample lists approximately 900,000 distinct CDR3 sequences; around 29% were seen once. Another study also made use of these data, one on T cells of mothers and their children.

The sequencing sample was made of blood. The receptors here all came from a woman aged 40 to 50 in good health.

This clonotype has ten or more counts. The chain links TRBV12-3 or TRBV12-4 to TRBJ1-2, with TRBD1 matching over 8 bases. Unmatched junction bases numbered 9, after V lost 6 bases and J lost 9 bases. The CDR3 contains 13 residues. For the CDR3, the DNA is TGTGCCAGCAGCGATGGACAGGGATTACGCTACACCTTC. Protein sequence: CASSDGQGLRYTF.

A remark on this clonotype: The junction departs from the called germline gene at one end, perhaps through a read error. The gene calls are TRBV20-1 and TRBJ1-2, with D possibly TRBD1 on 5 matching bases. Looked up from germline, CDR1 is DFQATT and CDR2 is SNEGSKA (reference sequence). The CDR3 extends over 13 amino acids. The CDR3 coding sequence is TGCAGTGCTAGAACAGGAGGAAACTACGGCTACACCTTC. Residues: CSARTGGNYGYTF.

The chain uses TRBV4-2 and TRBJ2-2; 9 bases align to TRBD2. The junction had 10 bases not matched to a gene; V was cut back by 3 bases and J by 5 bases. Germline CDR1 and CDR2: LGHNA and YNFKEQ. The CDR3 covers 17 residues. The CDR3 sequence: CASSQPGGGARTGELFF. CDR3 nucleotides: TGTGCCAGCAGCCAGCCCGGCGGGGGGGCTCGGACCGGGGAGCTGTTTTTT.

This rearrangement joins TRBV4-1 to TRBJ1-2; the match to TRBD1 covers 8 bases. V shed 0 bases, J shed 4 bases, and the junction held 13 bases outside the gene matches. CDR3 length equals 18 residues. Germline V lookup: CDR1 MGHRA, CDR2 YSYEKL. The CDR3 is CASSQDRQGAGSSYGYTF. The CDR3 DNA reads TGCGCCAGCAGCCAAGATCGGCAGGGGGCAGGTAGTAGCTATGGCTACACCTTC.

The V call is TRBV29-1, the J call TRBJ2-3; 12 bases line up with TRBD2. CDR1 is SQVTM and CDR2 is ANQGSEA in the germline V gene. V dropped 1 base and J dropped 2; count of bases not matched to a gene: 13. This CDR3 contains 19 residues. This CDR3 is CSVEGGSLGLAGYTDTQYF. CDR3 bases: TGCAGCGTTGAAGGAGGTTCACTAGGACTAGCGGGGTACACAGATACGCAGTATTTT.

This clonotype was detected many times. The chain has TRBV7-2 and TRBJ2-4, with 7 bases identical to TRBD1. The germline V gene encodes CDR1 SGHTA and CDR2 FQGNSA. V shed 3 bases, J shed 2 bases, and the junction held 10 bases outside the gene matches. CDR3 size: 17 residues. CDR3 in DNA: TGTGCCAGCAGCTTGGATGCGGCAGGGGGTTCCAAAAACATTCAGTACTTC. It yields the protein CASSLDAAGGSKNIQYF.

This clonotype was counted at least ten times. The chain is built from TRBV20-1 and TRBJ1-2; D call uncertain. CDR1 and CDR2 from the germline V gene are DFQATT and SNEGSKA (reference sequence). The CDR3 is made up of 12 amino acids. V dropped 3 bases and J dropped 6 bases, with 11 bases sitting between them. CDR3: CSASIGEDGYTF. As DNA, the CDR3 is TGCAGTGCTAGTATCGGGGAGGATGGCTACACCTTC.

This clonotype showed up just a few times. The V gene is TRBV28, the J gene TRBJ2-1, with a tentative D call TRBD2 (6 bases). The CDR3 runs to 16 residues. Per the germline V gene, CDR1 is MDHEN and CDR2 is SYDVKM. Between the trimmed V and J ends, which lost 6 bases and 8 bases, there was a span of 23 bases. For the CDR3, the DNA is TGTGCCAGCAGCCCTAGGAGGGTCTCCATGTCGGATGAGCAGTTCTTC. Translated, it gives CASSPRRVSMSDEQFF.

The J gene is TRBJ2-1, the V gene TRBV7-2; the D gene is possibly TRBD2 (5 bases). Trimming removed 5 bases from V and 0 bases from J, with 11 bases in between. This CDR3 has 15 amino acids. The germline gives CDR1 SGHTA, CDR2 FQGNSA. The chain's CDR3 is CASSGSVSSYNEQFF. In DNA, the CDR3 is TGTGCCAGCAGCGGTAGCGTAAGCTCCTACAATGAGCAGTTCTTC. The whole variable domain, filled in from reference TRBV7-2 and TRBJ2-1, reads GAGVSQSPSNKVTEKGKDVELRCDPISGHTALYWYRQSLGQGLEFLIYFQGNSAPDKSGLPSDRFSAERTGGSVSTLTIQRTQQEDSAVYLCASSGSVSSYNEQFFGPGTRLTVL.

As concerns this clonotype: This may be a read error: a much more frequent sequence differs by one nucleotide. The V call is TRBV20-1, the J call TRBJ2-5; D remains ambiguous. The CDR3 totals 13 residues. Germline CDR1 is DFQATT and CDR2 is SNEGSKA (reference sequence). Trimming took off 1 base at V and 0 bases at J, with 6 bases between the two ends. The CDR3 sequence is CSARVRNQETQYF. CDR3 coding DNA: TGCAGTGCTAGAGTCCGGAACCAAGAGACCCAGTACTTC.

For this clonotype: A read error may be the cause here, since a much bigger clone is one base away. A read error is likely, as this CDR3 ends without the conserved phenylalanine or tryptophan. The chain uses TRBV29-1 and TRBJ2-3, with 9 bases aligning to TRBD2. Germline trimming cut 3 bases from V and 7 bases from J; bases unmatched to any gene: 8. The CDR3 is made up of 14 amino acids. Germline V gives CDR1 SQVTM, CDR2 ANQGSEA. The CDR3 bases are TGCAGCGTTGAGACTAGCGGTCCGGGGAATACGCAGTATTTG. Protein sequence: CSVETSGPGNTQYL.

At least ten counts were recorded for this clonotype. The V gene is TRBV20-1, the J gene TRBJ1-6, with TRBD1 identical over 9 bases. The CDR3 totals 16 residues. Germline CDR1 DFQATT, CDR2 SNEGSKA (reference sequence). V was clipped by 5 bases and J by 5 bases; unmatched bases: 10. CDR3 nucleotides: TGCAGTGCTCCGCGGACAGGGGAATCAAATAATTCACCCCTCCACTTT. The encoded protein is CSAPRTGESNNSPLHF.

The sample holds many counts of this clonotype. This rearrangement joins TRBV7-3 to TRBJ2-3; tentative D call: TRBD2 (7 bases). The V gene's germline CDR1 is SGHTA and CDR2 FQGTGA. The V end was cut by 3 bases, the J end by 5 bases, with 15 bases between. The CDR3 loop spans 15 amino acids. Written as DNA, the CDR3 is TGTGCCAGCAGCTTCGGGGCGGGGGCGGGAGATACGCAGTATTTT. Protein: CASSFGAGAGDTQYF.

This clonotype was counted many times. The CDR3 nucleotides are TGTGCCAGCAGTTGGGACCCACAGGACTACGAGCAGTACTTC. Its protein product is CASSWDPQDYEQYF. The chain couples TRBV28 to TRBJ2-7, with D perhaps matching TRBD1 or TRBD2 (5 bases each). This CDR3 comprises 14 residues. V dropped 4 bases and J dropped 3 bases, with 13 bases sitting between them. The germline V gene has CDR1 MDHEN and CDR2 SYDVKM.

This clonotype was counted ten times or more. The chain joins TRBV7-3 to TRBJ2-1; a possible D gene is TRBD2 (6 bases). The CDR3 runs to 16 residues. Per the germline V gene, CDR1 is SGHTA and CDR2 is FQGTGA. The V end was cut by 2 bases, the J end by 6 bases, with 17 bases between. CDR3 nucleotides: TGTGCCAGCAGCTTATCTCGGGACTCCCCTGGCAATGAGCAGTTCTTC. Translating it yields CASSLSRDSPGNEQFF.

Details on this clonotype: A much larger clone lies one base from this, so it may be a read error. This CDR3 reads CASNPIGTGTYEQYF. The CDR3 nucleotides are TGTGCCAGCAACCCAATCGGGACAGGGACATACGAGCAGTACTTC. This chain links TRBV7-9 with TRBJ2-7, with 9 bases lining up with TRBD1. After removal of 7 bases from V and 4 bases from J, the junction contained 11 bases not matched to a gene. Germline CDR1 and CDR2: SEHNR and FQNEAQ (reference sequence). This CDR3 spans 15 amino acids.